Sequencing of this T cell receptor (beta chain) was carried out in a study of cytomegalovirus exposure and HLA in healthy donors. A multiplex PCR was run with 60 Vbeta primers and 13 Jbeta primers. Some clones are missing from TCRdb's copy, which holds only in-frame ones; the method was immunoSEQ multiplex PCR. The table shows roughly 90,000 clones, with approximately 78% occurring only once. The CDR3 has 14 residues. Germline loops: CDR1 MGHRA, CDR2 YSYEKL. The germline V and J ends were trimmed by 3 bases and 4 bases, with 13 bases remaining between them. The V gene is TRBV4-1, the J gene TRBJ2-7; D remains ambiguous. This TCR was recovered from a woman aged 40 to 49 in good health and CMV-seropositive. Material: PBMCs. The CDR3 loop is CASSHSESGYEQYF. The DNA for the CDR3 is TGCGCCAGCAGCCATAGTGAAAGTGGTTACGAGCAGTACTTC.